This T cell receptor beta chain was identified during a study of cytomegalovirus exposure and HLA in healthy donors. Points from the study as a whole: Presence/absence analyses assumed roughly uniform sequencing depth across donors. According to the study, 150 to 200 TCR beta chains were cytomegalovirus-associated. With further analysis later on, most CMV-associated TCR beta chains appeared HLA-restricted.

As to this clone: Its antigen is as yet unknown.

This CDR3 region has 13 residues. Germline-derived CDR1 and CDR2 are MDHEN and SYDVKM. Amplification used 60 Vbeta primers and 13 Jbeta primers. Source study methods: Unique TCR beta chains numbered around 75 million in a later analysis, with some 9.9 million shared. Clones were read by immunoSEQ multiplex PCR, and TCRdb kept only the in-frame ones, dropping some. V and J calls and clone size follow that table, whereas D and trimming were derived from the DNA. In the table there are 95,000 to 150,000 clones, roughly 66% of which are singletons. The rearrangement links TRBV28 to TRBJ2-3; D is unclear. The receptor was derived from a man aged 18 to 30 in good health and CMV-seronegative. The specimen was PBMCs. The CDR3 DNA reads TGTGCTTCTAGACGGCCTAGCACAGATACGCAGTATTTT. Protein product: CASRRPSTDTQYF.